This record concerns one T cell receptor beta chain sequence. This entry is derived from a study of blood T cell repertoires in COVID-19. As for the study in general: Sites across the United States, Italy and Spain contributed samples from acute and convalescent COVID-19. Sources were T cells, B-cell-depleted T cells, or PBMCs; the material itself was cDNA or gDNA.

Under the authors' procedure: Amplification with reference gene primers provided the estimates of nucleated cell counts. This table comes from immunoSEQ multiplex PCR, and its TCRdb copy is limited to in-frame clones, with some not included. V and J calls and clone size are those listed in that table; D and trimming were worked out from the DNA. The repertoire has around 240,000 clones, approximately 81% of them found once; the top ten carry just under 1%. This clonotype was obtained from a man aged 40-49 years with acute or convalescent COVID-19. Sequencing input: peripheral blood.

This chain's CDR3 is CASSFLLAGGPNEQFF. CDR3 nucleotide sequence: TGCGCCAGCAGCTTCTTACTAGCGGGGGGGCCCAATGAGCAGTTCTTC. The chain is built from TRBV5-1 and TRBJ2-1; 13 bases map to TRBD2. Germline V gene lookup returns CDR1 SGHRS and CDR2 YFSETQ. This CDR3 is 16 amino acids long. J lost 6 bases, V lost 2 bases, and 5 bases had no gene match.